The TCR beta chain under discussion was sequenced for a study of response to subunit inactivated influenza vaccine. TCRdb analysed the RT-PCR reads with MiXCR anew, one entry per CDR3 protein. The table records about 540,000 distinct CDR3 sequences, approximately 14% of them present only once. Only a few counts were recorded for this clonotype. Germline CDR1 DFQATT, CDR2 SNEGSKA (reference sequence). V was pared by 1 base and J by 8 bases, with 8 bases between. CDR3 size: 11 residues. The starting material was PBMCs from blood, obtained approximately 12 days after vaccination. The rearrangement uses TRBV20-1 and TRBJ2-5; D gene ambiguous. The receptor was derived from a middle-aged man who received an inactivated influenza vaccine. The CDR3 reads CSARVGLTQYF. CDR3 coding DNA: TGCAGTGCTAGAGTCGGGCTTACCCAGTACTTC.